The subject of this entry is one T cell receptor beta chain. This specimen belongs to a study of blood T cell repertoires in COVID-19. Study at large: Some COVID-19 samples were acute and others convalescent; all came from the United States, Italy and Spain. Sample material is recorded as cDNA or gDNA derived from T cells, B-cell-depleted T cells, or PBMCs.

Individuals drawn from 24 US areas were roughly 18 to 95 years old. Germline CDR1 reads MNHEY; CDR2 reads SMNVEV (reference sequence). Trimming pared 5 bases from V and 4 bases from J, leaving 17 bases between. The CDR3 runs 15 residues. Original handling: Amplified reference gene primers provided the basis for estimating nucleated cell counts. The data were produced by immunoSEQ multiplex PCR, yet TCRdb's version contains in-frame clones alone and is incomplete. V and J calls and clone size are given by that table; D and trimming were obtained from the DNA. The sample includes approximately 270,000 clones, 85% to 90% of them seen just once.

This chain uses TRBV27 with TRBJ2-5; tentatively, D is TRBD2 (6 bases). Sequenced sample: PBMCs or T cells enriched from blood (not recorded which). The TCR originated in a woman aged 25 to 45 with acute COVID-19. The CDR3, as DNA: TGTGCCAGCAGTCTTGGCGGGGCCCTGGGAGAGACCCAGTACTTC. Its translation is CASSLGGALGETQYF.